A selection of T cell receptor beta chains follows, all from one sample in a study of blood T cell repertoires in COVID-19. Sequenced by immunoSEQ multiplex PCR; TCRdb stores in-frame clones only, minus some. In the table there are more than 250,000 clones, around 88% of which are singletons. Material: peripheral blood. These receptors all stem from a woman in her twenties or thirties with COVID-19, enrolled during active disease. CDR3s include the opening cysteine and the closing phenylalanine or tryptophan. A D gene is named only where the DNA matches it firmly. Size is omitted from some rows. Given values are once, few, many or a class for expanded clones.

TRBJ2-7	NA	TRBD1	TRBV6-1	CASSDMGQVKYF	TGTGCCAGCAGTGATATGGGACAGGTGAAGTACTTC
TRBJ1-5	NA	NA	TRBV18	CASSSGDFNQPQHF	TGTGCCAGCTCAAGCGGGGATTTTAATCAGCCCCAGCATTTT
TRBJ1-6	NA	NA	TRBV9	CASSAGEGPGYNSPLHF	TGTGCCAGCAGCGCGGGGGAGGGGCCCGGATATAATTCACCCCTCCACTTT
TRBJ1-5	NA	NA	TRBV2	CASTRTEANQPQHF	TGTGCCAGCACCCGGACAGAGGCCAATCAGCCCCAGCATTTT
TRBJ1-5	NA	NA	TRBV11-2	CASSLEQGQPQHF	TGTGCCAGCAGCTTAGAACAGGGCCAGCCCCAGCATTTT
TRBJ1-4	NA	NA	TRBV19	CASRVAGREKLFF	TGTGCCAGTAGAGTCGCGGGGCGGGAAAAACTGTTTTTT
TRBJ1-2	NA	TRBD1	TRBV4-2	CASSPGQGSRYGYTF	TGTGCCAGCAGCCCCGGACAGGGCAGCCGCTATGGCTACACCTTC
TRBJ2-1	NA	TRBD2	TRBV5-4	CASSLGLAGAGNEQFF	TGTGCCAGCAGCTTGGGACTAGCGGGGGCCGGCAATGAGCAGTTCTTC
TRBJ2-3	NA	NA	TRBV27	CASSPGGQVPTDTQYF	TGTGCCAGCAGTCCAGGGGGGCAGGTACCCACAGATACGCAGTATTTT
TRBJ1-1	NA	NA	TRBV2	CARTSTFLNTEAFF	TGTGCCAGGACTTCAACGTTTCTGAACACTGAAGCTTTCTTT
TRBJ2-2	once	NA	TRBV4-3	CASSQGRQVLAGTNTGELFF	TGCGCCAGCAGCCAAGGTCGGCAGGTGCTTGCGGGTACGAACACCGGGGAGCTGTTTTTT
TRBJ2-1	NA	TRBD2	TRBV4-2	CASSLAGGNEQFF	TGTGCCAGCAGCCTTGCCGGGGGGAATGAGCAGTTCTTC
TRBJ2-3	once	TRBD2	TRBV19	CASSSGGRDTQYF	TGTGCCAGTAGTAGCGGGGGGCGGGATACGCAGTATTTT
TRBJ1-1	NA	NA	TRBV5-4	CASSRGQRENTEAFF	TGTGCCAGCAGCAGAGGACAGAGGGAAAACACTGAAGCTTTCTTT
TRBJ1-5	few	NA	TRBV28	CASGPQGRYRQPQHF	TGTGCCAGCGGGCCACAGGGAAGGTATCGTCAGCCCCAGCATTTT
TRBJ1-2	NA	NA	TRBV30	CAWSLSSGGYTF	TGTGCCTGGAGTTTAAGTTCGGGAGGCTACACCTTC
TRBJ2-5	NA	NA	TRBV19	CASSMGQGISETQYF	TGTGCCAGTAGTATGGGGCAGGGAATATCGGAGACCCAGTACTTC
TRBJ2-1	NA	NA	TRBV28	CASSFFREQFF	TGTGCCAGCAGTTTCTTTCGGGAGCAGTTCTTC
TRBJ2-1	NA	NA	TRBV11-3	CASSFGTASYNEQFF	TGTGCCAGCAGCTTCGGGACTGCGTCCTACAATGAGCAGTTCTTC
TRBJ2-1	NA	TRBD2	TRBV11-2	CASTTSGSYNEQFF	TGTGCCAGCACGACTAGCGGTTCCTACAATGAGCAGTTCTTC
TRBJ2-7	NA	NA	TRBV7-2	CASSLQGSSYEQYF	TGTGCCAGCAGCTTACAGGGATCCTCCTACGAGCAGTACTTC
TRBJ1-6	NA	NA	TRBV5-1	CASSVTAANSPLHF	TGCGCCAGCAGCGTGACAGCCGCCAATTCACCCCTCCACTTT
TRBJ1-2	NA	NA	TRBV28	CASSGRDIYGYTF	TGTGCCAGCAGTGGACGGGATATCTATGGCTACACCTTC
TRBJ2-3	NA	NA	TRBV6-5	CASMAPSTDTQYF	TGTGCCAGCATGGCTCCCAGCACAGATACGCAGTATTTT
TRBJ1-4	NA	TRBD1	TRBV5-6	CASSSGQGGEKLFF	TGTGCCAGCAGCTCCGGACAGGGTGGCGAAAAACTGTTTTTT
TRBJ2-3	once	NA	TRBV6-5	CASSFRALSTDTQYF	TGTGCCAGCAGTTTCAGGGCCCTTAGCACAGATACGCAGTATTTT
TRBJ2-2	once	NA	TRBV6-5	CASRLRGATGELFF	TGTGCCAGCAGGCTACGGGGGGCCACCGGGGAGCTGTTTTTT
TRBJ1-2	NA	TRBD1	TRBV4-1	CASSQVGQNGGYTF	TGCGCCAGCAGCCAAGTGGGACAGAATGGTGGCTACACCTTC
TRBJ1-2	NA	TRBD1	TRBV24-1	CATSVGQSYGYTF	TGTGCCACCAGCGTGGGACAGTCCTATGGCTACACCTTC